The entry below describes one T cell receptor beta chain. Its antigen is unidentified. Each CDR3 protein is one row after TCRdb ran MiXCR on the RT-PCR reads. This repertoire shows about 500,000 distinct CDR3 sequences, about 15% found once; its top ten account for less than 4%. The CDR3 sequence is 16 residues long. From germline, CDR1 is SGDLS and CDR2 YYNGEE. V lost 3 bases, J lost 4 bases, and 6 bases stayed unmatched. This sample stems from a study of response to subunit inactivated influenza vaccine. Study-wide results and caveats: Authors proposed each seasonal influenza vaccination draws in few new T cells.

The chain couples TRBV9 to TRBJ2-2; 10 positions match TRBD2. The sample was CD4+ T cells sorted from PBMCs, taken around 25 months after vaccination. This clonotype was obtained from a man between 50 and 69 years old who received an inactivated influenza vaccine. This chain's CDR3 is CASSDRTSGSTGELFF. CDR3 nucleotide sequence: TGTGCCAGCAGCGACCGGACTAGCGGCAGCACCGGGGAGCTGTTTTTT.